Following are 31 T cell receptor beta chains from one sample sequenced in a study of tumor and adjacent non-tumor tissue in lung cancer. This sample's RNA came from whole unsorted tissue. A modified ARM-PCR protocol with three rounds of nested PCR amplified TCRbeta. TCRdb fed the multiplex PCR reads into MiXCR, producing one record per CDR3 protein. Of some 200,000 distinct CDR3 sequences listed, about 71% were seen once; the top ten hold about 25%. Sequencing was done on a sample of lung tumor tissue. The receptors were sampled from a man in his sixties with non-small cell lung cancer.

On this clonotype itself: A much larger clone lies a single base off, so this may be a read error. This chain joins TRBV6-1 and TRBJ1-6; no clear D. V was shortened by 7 bases and J by 5 bases, with 9 bases between the two germline ends. This CDR3 is 13 amino acids long. CDR1 and CDR2 (germline): MNHNS, SASEGT. The CDR3 is CASNTDDNSPLHF. CDR3 DNA sequence: TGTGCCAGCAACACGGACGATAATTCACCCCTCCACTTT.

The V and J genes are TRBV20-1 and TRBJ2-7; TRBD1 or TRBD2 may be the D gene (5 bases each). Germline-derived CDR1 and CDR2 are DFQATT and SNEGSKA (reference sequence). CDR3 length: 16 amino acids. V lost 0 bases to trimming and J lost 5 bases, with 20 bases between them. CDR3 coding DNA: TGCAGTGCTAGAGAAGGGACCCGACCGGCAATCCACGAGCAGTACTTC. Protein: CSAREGTRPAIHEQYF.

About this clonotype: One junction end does not reproduce the germline sequence, and a read error may be involved. The chain employs TRBV4-2 and TRBJ2-2, with a weak D call TRBD2 (6 bases). This CDR3 is 16 amino acids long. Germline CDR1 LGHNA, CDR2 YNFKEQ. For the CDR3, the DNA is TGTGCCAGCAGCCAAGAACCGGGAGCGAACATCGGGGAGCTGTTTTTT. It codes for CASSQEPGANIGELFF.

This clonotype was detected ten times or more. The genes are TRBV29-1 and TRBJ2-2; no clear D gene. V lost 6 bases and J 6 bases, leaving 17 bases between the germline ends. Germline V gene data show CDR1 as SQVTM and CDR2 as ANQGSEA. This CDR3 comprises 14 residues. CDR3: CSVAHTGRAGELFF. Written as DNA, the CDR3 is TGCAGCGTCGCCCATACTGGTAGAGCCGGGGAGCTGTTTTTT.

A word on this clonotype: Given a much more abundant clone one base away, this may be a read error. The chain carries TRBV20-1 and TRBJ2-1; a possible D gene is TRBD1 (5 bases). V was cut by 4 bases and J by 10 bases, with 14 bases left in between. The CDR3 has 12 residues. Germline CDR1 DFQATT, CDR2 SNEGSKA (reference sequence). CDR3 bases: TGCAGTGCTAAAACAAGGGGCGGCGAGCAGTTCTTC. Amino acids: CSAKTRGGEQFF.

As concerns this clonotype: With a much larger clone just one base away, this may be a read error. V and J are TRBV12-3 or TRBV12-4 and TRBJ1-6; D gene unclear. The V end lost 3 bases, the J end lost 10 bases, and 7 bases lay between the germline ends. The CDR3 is made up of 12 amino acids. CDR3 protein: CASSFSYSPLHF. The CDR3 bases are TGTGCCAGCAGTTTTTCCTACTCACCCCTCCACTTT.

The CDR3 here is CSAHPPRQDMITEAFF. The CDR3 DNA is TGCAGTGCCCATCCGCCCCGACAGGACATGATCACTGAAGCTTTCTTT. The V call is TRBV20-1, the J call TRBJ1-1; D might be TRBD1 (6 bases). This CDR3 comprises 16 residues. With 6 bases removed from V and 4 bases from J, the gap between germline ends came to 24 bases. The V gene's germline CDR1 is DFQATT and CDR2 SNEGSKA (reference sequence).

For this clonotype: The limits of the CDR3 on the DNA are not certain, so only TCRdb's listed CDR3 is given. The V call is TRBV11-2, the J call TRBJ1-1. Germline V gene lookup returns CDR1 SGHAT and CDR2 FQNNGV. The CDR3 length is 14 residues, termini included. This chain's CDR3 is CASNLVGRGTQALF.

This clonotype appeared a few times. The chain recombines TRBV6-6 with TRBJ2-2, with no clear D. With 2 bases removed from V and 5 bases from J, the gap between germline ends came to 12 bases. The length of the CDR3 is 15 residues. In germline, CDR1 is MNHNY, CDR2 SVGAGI (reference sequence). The CDR3 sequence is CASSYTELGTGELFF. The CDR3 region has the DNA TGTGCCAGCAGTTACACCGAACTGGGTACCGGGGAGCTGTTTTTT.

This clonotype was counted a single time. The chain recombines TRBV6-6 with TRBJ1-5; a weak D match, TRBD1 (6 bases). CDR1 is MNHNY and CDR2 is SVGAGI in the germline V gene (reference sequence). Trimming left V 6 bases short and J 3 bases short, with 15 bases between. The CDR3 is 15 residues long. The CDR3: CASRLGQKINQPQHF. The CDR3 nucleotides are TGTGCCAGCAGGCTCGGACAGAAAATCAATCAGCCCCAGCATTTT.

The table lists this clonotype with a few counts. The chain carries TRBV11-2 and TRBJ1-1; perhaps TRBD1 as D (6 bases). Germline loops: CDR1 SGHAT, CDR2 FQNNGV. The CDR3 length is 13 residues. V shed 5 bases and J shed 7 bases, with 14 bases lying between them. CDR3 bases: TGTGCCAGCAGCCCTCACAGGGTGGGTGAAGCTTTCTTT. This sequence encodes CASSPHRVGEAFF.

A few counts support this clonotype. The chain joins TRBV29-1 to TRBJ1-2, with D tentatively TRBD1 (5 bases). The CDR3 has 14 residues. Between the trimmed V and J ends, which lost 4 bases and 4 bases, there was a span of 16 bases. Germline-derived CDR1 and CDR2 are SQVTM and ANQGSEA. In nucleotides, the CDR3 is TGCAGCGTTGGAACCAGGGCCCATAGCTATGGCTACACCTTC. Translating gives CSVGTRAHSYGYTF.

The chain couples TRBV20-1 to TRBJ2-7; no clear D gene. Trimming cost V 4 bases and J 12 bases, with 19 bases left between them. Germline CDR1 reads DFQATT; CDR2 reads SNEGSKA (reference sequence). This CDR3 is built from 12 residues. CDR3 coding DNA: TGCAGTGCTAATGCGGTCACCTACCAGCGGTACTTC. This sequence encodes CSANAVTYQRYF.

This chain connects TRBV7-9 to TRBJ2-5; D gene unclear. V lost 6 bases to trimming and J lost 5 bases, with 7 bases between them. Per germline, CDR1 SEHNR and CDR2 FQNEAQ (reference sequence). The CDR3 runs 11 residues. CDR3 in DNA: TGTGCCAGCAGTTTATGGGAGACCCAGTACTTC. Translation gives CASSLWETQYF.

To note about this clonotype: Given a much more abundant clone one base away, this may be a read error. The chain combines TRBV5-4 with TRBJ2-7; D is tentatively TRBD1 or TRBD2 (5 bases each). Germline V CDR1 and CDR2: SGHNT, YYREEE (reference sequence). Trimming took 4 bases from V and 2 from J, leaving 16 bases between them. The length of the CDR3 is 15 residues. CDR3 bases: TGTGCCAGCAGCCTGGACGGTGGGGGTACCTACGAGCAGTACTTC. It specifies CASSLDGGGTYEQYF.

The gene calls are TRBV12-3 or TRBV12-4 and TRBJ2-2, with D perhaps TRBD1 or TRBD2 (6 bases each). There are 15 residues in the CDR3. V lost 8 bases and J 9 bases, leaving 22 bases between the germline ends. The DNA of the CDR3 is TGTGCCAGCGCACGGGAACAGGGAGGTCACCGGGAGCTGTTTTTT. Translation: CASAREQGGHRELFF.

This clonotype has only a few counts. This rearrangement joins TRBV28 to TRBJ2-1; 11 positions agree with TRBD2. The V segment lost 5 bases and the J segment 0 bases; nucleotides outside the gene matches: 3. Germline V gene lookup returns CDR1 MDHEN and CDR2 SYDVKM. There are 16 residues in the CDR3. CDR3 amino acids: CASSILAGGSYNEQFF. In nucleotides, the CDR3 is TGTGCCAGCAGTATCCTAGCGGGGGGCTCCTACAATGAGCAGTTCTTC.

This clonotype was seen at least ten times. The chain is built from TRBV4-2 and TRBJ2-3; TRBD1 matches 10 bases. The ends lost 2 bases at V and 6 bases at J; junction bases unmatched: 11. CDR1 and CDR2 (germline): LGHNA, YNFKEQ. The CDR3 contains 17 residues. For the CDR3, the DNA is TGTGCCAGCAGCCAATTAACCGGGACAGGGGCTGGGGATACGCAGTATTTT. Its protein is CASSQLTGTGAGDTQYF.

Notes on this clonotype: An end of the junction differs from the germline gene, which may be a read error. The V gene is TRBV4-3, the J gene TRBJ2-1; 13 bases are a match to TRBD2. Looked up from germline, CDR1 is LGHNA and CDR2 is YSLEER. The CDR3 runs 19 residues. The CDR3 nucleotides are TGCGTCAGCAGCCAAGATAACAGGAGGACTAGCGGGAGAGGCGGTGAACAGTTCTTC. Amino acids: CVSSQDNRRTSGRGGEQFF.

The gene calls are TRBV4-1 and TRBJ2-2; D not resolved. The CDR3 contains 12 residues. Germline V gene data show CDR1 as MGHRA and CDR2 as YSYEKL. V was cut by 3 bases and J by 7 bases, with 6 bases left in between. The DNA of the CDR3 is TGCGCCAGCAGCCATTTACGCGGGGAGCTGTTTTTT. Residues: CASSHLRGELFF.

V is TRBV11-3 and J is TRBJ2-1, with 7 bases identical to TRBD2. The CDR3 loop spans 13 amino acids. V gave up 8 bases and J gave up 9 bases; unmatched junction bases: 10. Germline CDR1 reads SGHNT; CDR2 reads YENEEA. CDR3 sequence (DNA): TGTGCCAGCGGCCCGACTTGCGGGAGTGAGCAGTTCTTC. This sequence encodes CASGPTCGSEQFF.

A word on this clonotype: A much larger clone sits a single nucleotide away, making a read error possible. This rearrangement joins TRBV4-2 to TRBJ1-3; 8 bases agree with TRBD1. Losses at the gene ends were 3 bases for V and 0 bases for J; bases not matched to a gene: 4. There are 16 residues in the CDR3. Germline values: CDR1 LGHNA, CDR2 YNFKEQ. In DNA form, the CDR3 reads TGTGCCAGCAGCCATACAGGGGGGAACTCTGGAAACACCATATATTTT. It yields the protein CASSHTGGNSGNTIYF.

V usage is TRBV6-1 and J usage is TRBJ1-2; the match to TRBD1 covers 10 bases. Per the germline V gene, CDR1 is MNHNS and CDR2 is SASEGT. Germline trimming cut 0 bases from V and 11 bases from J; bases unmatched to any gene: 6. This CDR3 has 14 residues. DNA of the CDR3: TGTGCCAGCAGTGAAGCGGGACAGGGGATGTGGTACACCTTC. This encodes CASSEAGQGMWYTF.

A note on this clonotype: Possible read error: a much larger clone is one base away. The V gene is TRBV12-3 or TRBV12-4, the J gene TRBJ1-1; D remains unclear. Deletions cut 6 bases from V and 11 bases from J, with 19 bases between. The CDR3 consists of 13 residues. CDR3 sequence: CASRLLGGLWAFF. For the CDR3, the DNA is TGTGCCAGCAGGCTCTTAGGCGGGTTGTGGGCTTTCTTT.

In the case of this clonotype: At one end the junction does not follow the germline gene, possibly because of a read error. V is TRBV11-2 and J is TRBJ2-2; a weak D match, TRBD2 (5 bases). Germline-derived CDR1 and CDR2 are SGHAT and FQNNGV. This CDR3 region has 13 residues. The CDR3 coding sequence is TGTGCCAGCAGCTTAGAAGCGAATGGGGAGCCGTTTTTT. This gives the protein CASSLEANGEPFF. Variable domain in full (rest from reference TRBV11-2 and TRBJ2-2): EAGVAQSPRYKIIEKRQSVAFWCNPISGHATLYWYQQILGQGPKLLIQFQNNGVVDDSQLPKDRFSAERLKGVDSTLKIQPAKLEDSAVYLCASSLEANGEPFFGEGSRLTVL.

As regards this clonotype: This could be a read error, since a much larger clone is one nucleotide away. The chain's CDR3 is CASSKGSRSDDEQFF. DNA for the CDR3: TGTGCCAGCAGCAAAGGATCCCGTAGCGACGATGAGCAGTTCTTC. The rearrangement links TRBV4-2 to TRBJ2-1; a possible D gene is TRBD2 (5 bases). This CDR3 has 15 amino acids. V dropped 5 bases and J dropped 8 bases, with 19 bases sitting between them. Germline V gene data show CDR1 as LGHNA and CDR2 as YNFKEQ.

Many counts were recorded for this clonotype. The rearrangement uses TRBV4-1 and TRBJ2-5; no definite D call. V lost 5 bases and J 0 bases, leaving 7 bases between the germline ends. This CDR3 comprises 13 residues. CDR1 and CDR2 (germline): MGHRA, YSYEKL. The CDR3 region is CASSSDYQETQYF. CDR3 in DNA: TGCGCCAGCAGCTCAGACTACCAAGAGACCCAGTACTTC.

This clonotype was counted a few times. Relative to the germline gene, one junction end is altered; a read error may explain this. The chain is built from TRBV20-1 and TRBJ2-1, with 10 bases identical to TRBD2. This CDR3 spans 15 amino acids. The germline V gene has CDR1 DFQATT and CDR2 SNEGSKA (reference sequence). The CDR3 reads CSTRPGGTSAGEQFF. As DNA, the CDR3 is TGTAGTACTAGACCCGGGGGGACTAGCGCGGGTGAGCAGTTCTTC.

Turning to this clonotype: One end of the junction does not line up with germline, which may come from a read error. The CDR3 loop is CASGLRSGRWDEQFF. CDR3 DNA: TGTGCCAGCGGCTTAAGGAGTGGGAGGTGGGATGAGCAGTTCTTC. The V call is TRBV13, the J call TRBJ2-1; D possibly corresponds to TRBD2 (6 bases). The germline CDR1 and CDR2 sequences are PRHDT and FYEKMQ (reference sequence). CDR3 length: 15 amino acids.

Concerning this clonotype: A much larger clone differs from this one at a single base, so this may be a read error. The V and J genes are TRBV20-1 and TRBJ2-2; D gene ambiguous. This CDR3 region has 11 residues. CDR1 DFQATT and CDR2 SNEGSKA come from the germline V gene (reference sequence). CDR3 bases: TGCAGTGTTAGAAACACCGAGGAGCTGTTTTTT. It translates to CSVRNTEELFF.

This clonotype has a count of ten or more. The chain has TRBV11-2 and TRBJ2-7; D unclear. The CDR3 extends over 13 amino acids. V shed 0 bases and J shed 4 bases, with 7 bases lying between them. CDR1 is SGHAT, CDR2 FQNNGV, per germline. The CDR3 region is CASSLDVIYEQYF. The CDR3 region has the DNA TGTGCCAGCAGCTTAGACGTTATTTACGAGCAGTACTTC.